This entry lists 30 T cell receptor beta chains sequenced from one sample in a study of T cell repertoires in cytomegalovirus infection. TCRdb re-called the reads with MiXCR, one entry per CDR3 protein. Here the sample spans about 920,000 distinct CDR3 sequences, roughly 31% being singletons. Their cognate antigens are unknown. This sample comprised cultured CD8+ T cells from PBMCs, obtained from culture after CMV antigen stimulation. The source is a human donor in good health (CMV status not recorded). Some clones in this sample may be carry-over from other donors' samples.

The chain has TRBV7-2 and TRBJ2-7; 12 nucleotides match TRBD2. Germline CDR1 is SGHTA and CDR2 is FQGNSA. The CDR3 is 14 amino acids. V was pared by 3 bases and J by 4 bases, with 1 base of the junction left unmatched. The CDR3, as DNA: TGTGCCAGCAGCTTCACTAGCGGGGGGTACGAGCAGTACGTC. Translation: CASSFTSGGYEQYV.

Remarks on this clonotype: A read error is likely, as this CDR3 ends without the conserved phenylalanine or tryptophan. V and J are TRBV19 and TRBJ1-2; D remains unclear. The germline V gene encodes CDR1 LNHDA and CDR2 SQIVND (reference sequence). This CDR3 spans 14 amino acids. V was shortened by 3 bases and J by 2 bases, with 10 bases between the two germline ends. CDR3 protein: CASSMNRLNYGYTS. The CDR3 DNA is TGTGCCAGTAGTATGAACAGACTAAACTATGGCTACACCTCC.

This clonotype appeared a single time. One end of the junction fails to match germline, which may point to a read error. The chain has TRBV7-6 and TRBJ2-3; D ambiguous. The CDR3 is 15 amino acids. Germline V lookup: CDR1 SGHVS, CDR2 FNYEAQ. The CDR3 protein is CASSLEGQPTDTQYF. CDR3 nucleotide sequence: TGTGCTAGCAGCTTAGAAGGGCAGCCCACAGATACGCAGTATTTT.

DNA for the CDR3: TGCAGTGCTCCACCCTCCTTACTAGCGGGGGTCCAAGAGACCCAGTACTTC. Its protein product is CSAPPSLLAGVQETQYF. The V gene is TRBV20-1, the J gene TRBJ2-5; TRBD2 matches at 11 bases. The germline gives CDR1 DFQATT, CDR2 SNEGSKA (reference sequence). The CDR3 has 17 amino acids. Trimming took 5 bases from V and 1 from J; bases not matched to a gene: 12.

J is TRBJ1-5 and V is TRBV6-1, with a weak D call TRBD1 (5 bases). Germline V CDR1 and CDR2: MNHNS, SASEGT. This CDR3 is 14 amino acids long. V lost 6 bases and J 0 bases, leaving 9 bases between the germline ends. DNA of the CDR3: TGTGCCAGCAGCAGGGAATATAGCAATCAGCCCCAGCATTTT. Translation: CASSREYSNQPQHF.

This clonotype has a single count. A read error may account for a junction end that differs from germline. This chain connects TRBV5-1 to TRBJ2-5, with D unclear. In germline, CDR1 is SGHRS, CDR2 YFSETQ. CDR3 size: 14 residues. The CDR3 sequence: CASSLNGLKETQYF. CDR3 bases: TGCGCCAGCAGCTTAAATGGGCTAAAAGAGACCCAGTACTTT.

This chain connects TRBV6-1 to TRBJ2-5; D gene uncertain. The CDR3 totals 15 residues. The germline V gene encodes CDR1 MNHNS and CDR2 SASEGT. V shed 3 bases and J shed 2 bases, with 13 bases lying between them. The CDR3 nucleotides are TGTGCCAGCAGTGAGATCAACCGGCCTCAAGAGACCCAGTACTTC. Amino acids: CASSEINRPQETQYF.

As concerns this clonotype: One junction end disagrees with the germline gene, perhaps due to a read error. CDR3 sequence (DNA): TGTGCCAGTAGCTTATCCCAGGGTTGGATTAATGTAAAACTGTTTTTT. It translates to CASSLSQGWINVKLFF. This chain joins TRBV7-4 and TRBJ1-4; D is possibly TRBD1 (5 bases). This CDR3 is built from 16 residues. Looked up from germline, CDR1 is SGHVT and CDR2 is SQSDAQ.

The genes are TRBV27 and TRBJ2-7, with TRBD1 matching 8 bases. The CDR3 totals 15 residues. Germline V CDR1 and CDR2: MNHEY, SMNVEV (reference sequence). Losses at the gene ends were 5 bases for V and 6 bases for J; bases not matched to a gene: 12. CDR3: CASSPGQTGVSEQYV. In DNA, the CDR3 is TGTGCCAGCAGTCCAGGTCAGACAGGGGTCTCCGAGCAGTACGTC.

This clonotype was counted between two and nine times. Sequence at one end of the junction differs from germline and may be a read error. V usage is TRBV7-4 and J usage is TRBJ2-7, with D tentatively TRBD2 (5 bases). Germline V gene data show CDR1 as SGHVT and CDR2 as SQSDAQ. The CDR3 is 12 amino acids. The CDR3 DNA sequence: TGTGTCAGCGTCGGACTGTCCTACGAGCAGTACTTC. It encodes CVSVGLSYEQYF. Together with reference TRBV7-4 and TRBJ2-7, the CDR3 gives the full variable domain: GAGVSQSPRYKVAKRGRDVALRCDSISGHVTLYWYRQTLGQGSEVLTYSQSDAQRDKSGRPSGRFSAERPERSVSTLKIQRTEQGDSAVYLCVSVGLSYEQYFGPGTRLTVT.

The chain couples TRBV7-9 to TRBJ2-1; 11 positions agree with TRBD1. J gave up 10 bases and V 1 base, and 15 bases lay outside the gene matches. Germline CDR1 is SEHNR and CDR2 is FQNEAQ (reference sequence). This CDR3 region has 18 residues. DNA for the CDR3: TGTGCCAGCAGCTTAGAGGCCGGACAGGGGGCTTTACGGGTCGAGCAGTTCTTC. Protein product: CASSLEAGQGALRVEQFF.

Concerning this clonotype itself: An end of the junction does not agree with germline; a read error may underlie this. The chain has TRBV5-4 and TRBJ2-1, with D perhaps assigned TRBD1 or TRBD2 (6 bases each). The CDR3 consists of 11 residues. Germline CDR1 SGHNT, CDR2 YYREEE (reference sequence). The CDR3 sequence: CASRGGYEQFF. The CDR3 nucleotides read TGTGCCAGCAGGGGGGGCTATGAGCAGTTTTTC.

The chain joins TRBV7-1 to TRBJ1-4; D not certain. TRBV7-1 is an open reading frame whose function is uncertain. Deletions cut 6 bases from V and 0 bases from J, with 11 bases between. The CDR3 is 15 amino acids. The CDR3 nucleotides are TGTGCCAGCAGAACCGGGAGTGCAACTAATGAAAAACTGTTTTTT. Residues: CASRTGSATNEKLFF.

The rearrangement links TRBV19 to TRBJ1-1, with D perhaps matching TRBD1 (5 bases). CDR3 size: 13 residues. The ends were cut back, 3 bases at V and 4 bases at J, with 9 bases in the middle. Germline CDR1 is LNHDA and CDR2 is SQIVND (reference sequence). As DNA, the CDR3 is TGTGCCAGTAGTATGGGGACGTCCACTGAAGCTTTCTTT. It codes for CASSMGTSTEAFF.

The rearrangement joins TRBV13 to TRBJ2-2; 10 bases are shared with TRBD2. The V and J ends lost 4 bases and 9 bases, in that order; junction bases with no gene match: 8. CDR1 PRHDT and CDR2 FYEKMQ come from the germline V gene (reference sequence). The CDR3 extends over 15 amino acids. CDR3 in DNA: TGTGCCAGCAGCTATCTTGAGCGGGGGGGCCGGGAGCTGTTTTTT. It specifies CASSYLERGGRELFF.

The V gene is TRBV10-3, the J gene TRBJ2-2; D remains ambiguous. The V gene's germline CDR1 is ENHRY and CDR2 SYGVKD. Trimming cost V 9 bases and J 1 base, with 9 bases left between them. This CDR3 spans 13 amino acids. The CDR3 bases are TGTGCCATATTAACACAGAACACCGGGGAGCTGTTTTTT. Protein: CAILTQNTGELFF.

The sample holds a few counts of this clonotype. This CDR3 reads CASSYSPGTEAYTYEQYV. The CDR3 DNA follows: TGTGCCAGCAGTTACTCCCCAGGGACAGAAGCCTACACCTACGAGCAGTACGTC. V usage is TRBV6-2 or TRBV6-3 and J usage is TRBJ2-7; 7 bases agree with TRBD1. The CDR3 is 18 residues long. Germline CDR1 MNHEY, CDR2 SVGEGT. The trim removed 0 bases at V and 2 bases at J, leaving 13 bases unmatched.

The chain joins TRBV6-8 to TRBJ2-5, with TRBD1 matching over 7 bases. CDR3 length: 16 amino acids. The trim removed 6 bases at V and 7 bases at J, leaving 17 bases unmatched. In germline, CDR1 is MNHGY, CDR2 SAAAGT. The CDR3 DNA sequence: TGTGCCAGCAGCGCTTCCCGGACAGGTTATGGTGTGACCCAGTACTTC. It codes for CASSASRTGYGVTQYF.

There are a few counts of this clonotype. The chain uses TRBV27 and TRBJ1-6; D gene unclear. V dropped 8 bases and J dropped 6 bases, with 11 bases sitting between them. The CDR3 runs 13 residues. CDR1 is MNHEY, CDR2 SMNVEV, per germline (reference sequence). CDR3 loop: CASASIGNSPLHF. The CDR3 DNA is TGTGCCAGCGCATCGATCGGTAATTCACCCCTCCACTTT.

The V and J genes are TRBV27 and TRBJ1-2; D is unresolved. Deletions cut 4 bases from V and 2 bases from J, with 8 bases between. Germline V gives CDR1 MNHEY, CDR2 SMNVEV (reference sequence). The CDR3 has 13 amino acids. This chain's CDR3 is CASSYSLNYGYTF. The CDR3 DNA sequence: TGTGCCAGCAGTTACAGTTTAAACTATGGCTACACCTTC.

This clonotype came up a few times. The CDR3 DNA is TGTGCCACCAGCAGTGACGGACAGGGGTACTATGGCTACACCTTC. Translating it yields CATSSDGQGYYGYTF. The V gene is TRBV15, the J gene TRBJ1-2, with 9 nucleotides matching TRBD1. The germline CDR1 and CDR2 sequences are LNHNV and YYDKDF (reference sequence). This CDR3 region has 15 residues. The trim removed 3 bases at V and 3 bases at J, leaving 5 bases unmatched.

With respect to this clonotype: A much larger clone differs from this one at a single base, so this may be a read error. The V and J genes are TRBV7-2 and TRBJ2-1, with TRBD2 identical over 9 bases. The CDR3 has 16 amino acids. The V segment lost 2 bases and the J segment 6 bases; nucleotides outside the gene matches: 8. CDR1 and CDR2 from the germline V gene are SGHTA and FQGNSA. The CDR3 DNA reads TGTGCCAGCAGCTTATTGAGCGGGGGGATCCGCAATGAGCAGTTCTTC. Its protein is CASSLLSGGIRNEQFF.

The chain has TRBV27 and TRBJ1-2, with unresolved D. The CDR3 length is 13 residues. Trimming removed 0 bases from V and 7 bases from J, with 9 bases in between. Germline loops: CDR1 MNHEY, CDR2 SMNVEV (reference sequence). The CDR3 sequence is CASSLSMVTGYTF. As DNA, the CDR3 is TGTGCCAGCAGTTTATCGATGGTTACTGGCTACACCTTC.

The chain combines TRBV4-1 with TRBJ1-1; the match to TRBD1 covers 8 bases. CDR1 and CDR2 (germline): MGHRA, YSYEKL. Trimming at V came to 7 bases and at J to 0 bases, leaving 4 bases not matched to a gene. The CDR3 spans 14 residues. DNA for the CDR3: TGCGCCAGCACCCGGACAGGGTTGAACACTGAAGCTTTCTTT. It translates to CASTRTGLNTEAFF.

The CDR3: CASSFANTPGHPYEQYV. CDR3 coding DNA: TGTGCCAGCAGCTTTGCAAATACCCCGGGACACCCTTACGAGCAGTACGTC. The chain combines TRBV12-3 or TRBV12-4 with TRBJ2-7; tentatively, D is TRBD1 (6 bases). The CDR3 loop spans 17 amino acids. Trimming left V 6 bases short and J 4 bases short, with 25 bases between.

This clonotype came up many times. The V gene is TRBV7-9, the J gene TRBJ1-1; D possibly corresponds to TRBD1 (6 bases). CDR1 and CDR2 (germline): SEHNR, FQNEAQ (reference sequence). The V end lost 6 bases, the J end lost 4 bases, and 9 bases lay between the germline ends. The CDR3 totals 12 residues. In DNA form, the CDR3 reads TGTGCCAGCAGTCAGGGGATCACTGAAGCTTTCTTT. This codes for CASSQGITEAFF.

This clonotype was observed a handful of times. The chain couples TRBV28 to TRBJ2-1; 10 bases agree with TRBD2. This CDR3 region has 15 residues. Germline CDR1 and CDR2: MDHEN and SYDVKM. V was pared by 6 bases and J by 7 bases, with 9 bases of the junction left unmatched. The CDR3, as DNA: TGTGCCAGCAGGGCCGGGACTAGCGTAGGTAATGAGCAGTTCTTC. This encodes CASRAGTSVGNEQFF.

The chain uses TRBV7-6 and TRBJ1-1; D gene ambiguous. V gave up 4 bases and J gave up 1 base, with 19 bases separating them. CDR1 is SGHVS and CDR2 is FNYEAQ in the germline V gene. The CDR3 spans 17 residues. The CDR3 is CASSSPSKLVENTEAFF. CDR3 coding DNA: TGTGCCAGCAGCTCCCCATCGAAGCTAGTCGAGAACACTGAAGCTTTCTTT.

This clonotype was observed a handful of times. The chain carries TRBV7-6 and TRBJ2-1; 8 nucleotides align to TRBD2. The CDR3 runs to 19 residues. Germline values: CDR1 SGHVS, CDR2 FNYEAQ. With V trimmed by 0 bases and J by 3 bases, 13 bases remained unmatched. The CDR3 reads CASSLAPPWRGVDYNEQFF. CDR3 in DNA: TGTGCCAGCAGCTTAGCCCCCCCCTGGCGGGGGGTAGACTACAATGAGCAGTTCTTC. Supplemented by reference TRBV7-6 and TRBJ2-1, the full variable domain reads GAGVSQSPRYKVTKRGQDVALRCDPISGHVSLYWYRQALGQGPEFLTYFNYEAQQDKSGLPNDRFSAERPEGSISTLTIQRTEQRDSAMYRCASSLAPPWRGVDYNEQFFGPGTRLTVL.

The J gene is TRBJ1-2, the V gene TRBV11-2; D gene ambiguous. V lost 1 base to trimming and J lost 5 bases, with 11 bases between them. The CDR3 sequence is 14 residues long. Germline V gene sequence: CDR1 SGHAT, CDR2 FQNNGV. The CDR3 loop reads CASSLAPALYGYTF. In DNA form, the CDR3 reads TGTGCCAGCAGCTTAGCCCCAGCTCTATATGGCTACACCTTC. The whole variable domain, filled in from reference TRBV11-2 and TRBJ1-2, reads EAGVAQSPRYKIIEKRQSVAFWCNPISGHATLYWYQQILGQGPKLLIQFQNNGVVDDSQLPKDRFSAERLKGVDSTLKIQPAKLEDSAVYLCASSLAPALYGYTFGSGTRLTVV.